Sequencing of this TCR beta chain was carried out in a study of shared clonotypes between healthy human individuals. CDR3 length equals 15 residues. The germline V gene encodes CDR1 SGHRS and CDR2 YFSETQ. Trimming pared 2 bases from V and 0 bases from J, leaving 10 bases between. Libraries were prepared by immunoSEQ multiplex PCR; TCRdb keeps only in-frame clonotypes and omits some of them. The repertoire holds fewer than 850,000 clones, about 90% seen once, with roughly 36% in the top ten. The V gene is TRBV5-1, the J gene TRBJ2-3; perhaps D is TRBD1 or TRBD2 (5 bases each). The source is a young man in good health. Some clones in this sample may be carry-over from other donors' samples. Sample: memory CD8+ T cells from PBMCs. Subset in this sample: CD45RO+ cells pooled with CCR7-negative TemRA cells. CDR3 residues: CASSFRGASTDTQYF. CDR3 sequence (DNA): TGCGCCAGCAGCTTTCGGGGCGCTAGCACAGATACGCAGTATTTT. The variable domain in full, with the rest retrieved from reference TRBV5-1 and TRBJ2-3, is KAGVTQTPRYLIKTRGQQVTLSCSPISGHRSVSWYQQTPGQGLQFLFEYFSETQRNKGNFPGRFSGRQFSNSRSEMNVSTLELGDSALYLCASSFRGASTDTQYFGPGTRLTVL.